Below, 25 T cell receptor beta chains from the same sample are listed, as sequenced in a study of T cell repertoires in cytomegalovirus infection. TCRdb reanalysed the reads using MiXCR and keeps one entry per CDR3 protein. Here the sample spans about 130,000 distinct CDR3 sequences, approximately 9.2% being singletons. Material: PBMCs. The origin of the receptors is a human donor in good health (CMV status not recorded). Some clones in this sample may be carry-over from other donors' samples.

This rearrangement joins TRBV20-1 to TRBJ2-5; possibly TRBD2 for D (5 bases). V was cut by 6 bases and J by 4 bases, with 15 bases left in between. CDR3 length: 13 amino acids. Germline loops: CDR1 DFQATT, CDR2 SNEGSKA (reference sequence). The CDR3 DNA sequence: TGCAGTGCCCAGAGGGCTACTGGAGAGACCCAGTACTTC. Encoded protein: CSAQRATGETQYF.

The chain recombines TRBV29-1 with TRBJ1-1; 7 nucleotides line up with TRBD1. Germline V gene lookup returns CDR1 SQVTM and CDR2 ANQGSEA. The CDR3 is 15 amino acids. V was pared by 6 bases and J by 4 bases, with 14 bases of the junction left unmatched. Here the CDR3 DNA reads TGCAGCGTGCGAGGGGGGCTGACAGGGTCCACTGAAGCTTTCTTT. This encodes CSVRGGLTGSTEAFF.

This clonotype was seen at least ten times. This chain links TRBV7-9 with TRBJ1-4; 8 nucleotides agree with TRBD1. The CDR3 is 14 residues long. V gave up 5 bases and J gave up 8 bases; unmatched junction bases: 7. Germline V lookup: CDR1 SEHNR, CDR2 FQNEAQ (reference sequence). The CDR3 DNA reads as TGTGCCAGCAGCCCCACAGGGGGAGGCGAAAAACTGTTTTTT. Its translation is CASSPTGGGEKLFF.

This clonotype has a count of ten or more. The genes are TRBV12-3 or TRBV12-4 and TRBJ2-1, with 8 bases identical to TRBD1. V gave up 1 base and J gave up 9 bases; unmatched junction bases: 8. This CDR3 is 15 amino acids long. The CDR3 sequence is CASSLGGTGTVEQFF. The CDR3 coding sequence is TGTGCCAGCAGTTTAGGGGGGACAGGAACCGTTGAGCAGTTCTTC.

This clonotype was counted many times. This chain uses TRBV7-2 with TRBJ1-3; no firm D call. This CDR3 is built from 14 residues. The V and J ends lost 5 bases and 2 bases respectively, with 10 bases between them. Germline CDR1 reads SGHTA; CDR2 reads FQGNSA. The CDR3 loop is CASSRSAAGNTIYF. The DNA for the CDR3 is TGTGCCAGCAGCCGCAGTGCGGCTGGAAACACCATATATTTT.

The chain combines TRBV2 with TRBJ2-3; maybe TRBD2 (5 bases). Per germline, CDR1 SNHLY and CDR2 FYNNEI. The V end lost 7 bases, the J end lost 2 bases, and 19 bases lay between the germline ends. The CDR3 consists of 16 residues. For the CDR3, the DNA is TGTGCCAGCATGGGGTTGTTGAGGGTCTCCACAGATACGCAGTATTTT. This sequence encodes CASMGLLRVSTDTQYF. Full variable domain (remainder filled in from reference TRBV2 and TRBJ2-3): EPEVTQTPSHQVTQMGQEVILRCVPISNHLYFYWYRQILGQKVEFLVSFYNNEISEKSEIFDDQFSVERPDGSNFTLKIRSTKLEDSAMYFCASMGLLRVSTDTQYFGPGTRLTVL.

There are many counts of this clonotype. The rearrangement uses TRBV7-2 and TRBJ2-1; a possible D gene is TRBD1 (6 bases). Trimming cost V 5 bases and J 2 bases, with 10 bases left between them. This CDR3 spans 14 amino acids. The germline CDR1 and CDR2 sequences are SGHTA and FQGNSA. In nucleotides, the CDR3 is TGTGCCAGCAGCGACACAGGGACCTACAATGAGCAGTTCTTC. It codes for CASSDTGTYNEQFF. The complete variable domain, with remaining parts taken from reference TRBV7-2 and TRBJ2-1, reads GAGVSQSPSNKVTEKGKDVELRCDPISGHTALYWYRQSLGQGLEFLIYFQGNSAPDKSGLPSDRFSAERTGGSVSTLTIQRTQQEDSAVYLCASSDTGTYNEQFFGPGTRLTVL.

This chain uses TRBV4-1 with TRBJ2-5; D remains unclear. The germline CDR1 and CDR2 sequences are MGHRA and YSYEKL. Trimming stripped 3 bases from V and 1 base from J, with 9 bases between. CDR3 length equals 14 residues. The CDR3 DNA reads TGCGCCAGCAGCCATACTCCCAGCCAAGAGACCCAGTACTTC. Protein product: CASSHTPSQETQYF.

This clonotype was detected many times. The chain recombines TRBV7-7 with TRBJ2-5, with 9 bases that match TRBD2. CDR3 length equals 18 residues. V lost 0 bases and J lost 3; bases outside the gene matches: 11. Germline V gene sequence: CDR1 SSHAT, CDR2 FNYEAQ (reference sequence). CDR3 DNA: TGTGCCAGCAGCTTAGCCCTCTCCCTAGCGGGGAGCAAAGAGACCCAGTACTTC. Its protein is CASSLALSLAGSKETQYF.

This clonotype was counted between two and nine times. V and J are TRBV7-6 and TRBJ2-5; 7 bases align to TRBD1. Trimming at V came to 5 bases and at J to 0 bases, leaving 3 bases not matched to a gene. Germline CDR1 and CDR2: SGHVS and FNYEAQ. The CDR3 extends over 14 amino acids. The CDR3 nucleotides read TGTGCCAGCAGCACGACAGGGAACCAAGAGACCCAGTACTTC. Residues: CASSTTGNQETQYF.

This clonotype was detected many times. This chain connects TRBV7-2 to TRBJ1-4; D is possibly TRBD1 (5 bases). CDR1 and CDR2 (germline): SGHTA, FQGNSA. This CDR3 has 15 amino acids. The V and J ends lost 5 bases and 6 bases respectively, with 16 bases between them. CDR3 in DNA: TGTGCCAGCAGCCCCCGGCCCGGGGGGGATGAAAAACTGTTTTTT. Its protein product is CASSPRPGGDEKLFF.

The rearrangement joins TRBV18 to TRBJ1-4; weak D call: TRBD1 (5 bases). The CDR3 has 12 residues. Germline lookup yields CDR1 KGHSH and CDR2 LQKENI. Between the trimmed V and J ends, which lost 5 bases and 7 bases, there was a span of 8 bases. CDR3 region: CASSDSFEKLFF. The CDR3 coding sequence is TGTGCCAGCTCAGACAGTTTTGAAAAACTGTTTTTT.

This clonotype was found many times. The chain carries TRBV28 and TRBJ1-1; D is uncertain. The germline CDR1 and CDR2 sequences are MDHEN and SYDVKM. This CDR3 is built from 13 residues. V was trimmed by 1 base and J by 1 base, leaving 4 bases between them. DNA for the CDR3: TGTGCCAGCAGTTTATTGTGGAACACTGAAGCTTTCTTT. This translates into CASSLLWNTEAFF.

This clonotype was seen ten or more times. This chain connects TRBV28 to TRBJ2-7; 8 positions agree with TRBD1. Germline V gene data show CDR1 as MDHEN and CDR2 as SYDVKM. CDR3 length equals 15 residues. Trimming removed 6 bases from V and 4 bases from J; junction bases left unmatched: 11. CDR3 coding DNA: TGTGCCAGCAGCCTGGGACAGGCCCTAAGGTACGAGCAGTACTTC. Its protein product is CASSLGQALRYEQYF.

This clonotype was observed a single time. V is TRBV29-1 and J is TRBJ2-6; the D call may be TRBD1 or TRBD2 (5 bases each). The V end was cut by 6 bases, the J end by 1 base, with 16 bases between. This CDR3 comprises 16 residues. CDR1 is SQVTM and CDR2 is ANQGSEA in the germline V gene. CDR3 DNA sequence: TGCAGCGTATTATGGGACCGTCCTTCTGGGGCCAACGTCCTGACTTTC. Residues: CSVLWDRPSGANVLTF.

This clonotype was seen repeatedly, ten times or more. The chain carries TRBV28 and TRBJ1-4, with no clear D. The CDR3 loop spans 12 amino acids. Between the trimmed V and J ends, which lost 3 bases and 8 bases, there was a span of 7 bases. Germline CDR1 reads MDHEN; CDR2 reads SYDVKM. CDR3 DNA sequence: TGTGCCAGCAGTTTGAATGGGGAAAAACTGTTTTTT. It encodes CASSLNGEKLFF.

This clonotype was detected a few times. Here the CDR3 reads CASTVIYGYTF. The CDR3 DNA reads as TGTGCCAGCACCGTGATCTATGGCTACACCTTC. The chain is built from TRBV2 and TRBJ1-2, with D unresolved. Trimming removed 7 bases from V and 4 bases from J, with 7 bases in between. This CDR3 spans 11 amino acids. The germline V gene has CDR1 SNHLY and CDR2 FYNNEI.

This clonotype was seen repeatedly, ten times or more. The J gene is TRBJ2-1, the V gene TRBV19, with 7 bases aligning to TRBD2. The CDR3 length is 16 residues. CDR1 is LNHDA, CDR2 SQIVND, per germline (reference sequence). Losses at the gene ends were 7 bases for V and 0 bases for J; bases not matched to a gene: 9. CDR3 residues: CASTNERGSSYNEQFF. The CDR3 nucleotides are TGTGCCAGTACCAACGAGCGGGGCAGCTCCTACAATGAGCAGTTCTTC.

This clonotype was picked up a small number of times. The chain is built from TRBV6-5 and TRBJ2-7, with D perhaps given as TRBD1 or TRBD2 (5 bases each). Between the trimmed V and J ends, which lost 2 bases and 0 bases, there was a span of 8 bases. The CDR3 length is 14 residues. Germline CDR1 reads MNHEY; CDR2 reads SVGAGI. CDR3 sequence reads: CASSYNGGSYEQYF. In nucleotides, the CDR3 is TGTGCCAGCAGTTACAATGGGGGCTCCTACGAGCAGTACTTC.

This clonotype has at least ten counts. V and J are TRBV19 and TRBJ2-1; D is tentatively TRBD1 or TRBD2 (6 bases each). The CDR3 totals 20 residues. The V and J ends lost 4 bases and 9 bases respectively, with 34 bases between them. CDR1 is LNHDA, CDR2 SQIVND, per germline (reference sequence). The chain's CDR3 is CASSRVTPGAYGKPWIEQFF. CDR3 bases: TGTGCCAGTAGTAGAGTGACCCCGGGGGCGTACGGAAAGCCATGGATTGAGCAGTTCTTC. Together with reference TRBV19 and TRBJ2-1, the CDR3 gives the full variable domain: DGGITQSPKYLFRKEGQNVTLSCEQNLNHDAMYWYRQDPGQGLRLIYYSQIVNDFQKGDIAEGYSVSREKKESFPLTVTSAQKNPTAFYLCASSRVTPGAYGKPWIEQFFGPGTRLTVL.

Many counts were recorded for this clonotype. The rearrangement links TRBV7-2 to TRBJ1-3, with D perhaps matching TRBD1 (6 bases). V was shortened by 5 bases and J by 3 bases, with 17 bases between the two germline ends. The CDR3 spans 16 residues. Germline loops: CDR1 SGHTA, CDR2 FQGNSA. CDR3 sequence reads: CASSGTRARGGNTIYF. CDR3 bases: TGTGCCAGCAGCGGAACCCGGGCCAGGGGTGGAAACACCATATATTTT.

The rearrangement joins TRBV12-3 or TRBV12-4 to TRBJ1-1; perhaps TRBD1 as D (6 bases). The CDR3 sequence is 14 residues long. Trimming cost V 3 bases and J 1 base, with 9 bases left between them. The CDR3 DNA reads TGTGCCAGCAGTTTCAGACAGGAGAACACTGAAGCTTTCTTT. It yields the protein CASSFRQENTEAFF.

This clonotype was seen at least ten times. The chain carries TRBV19 and TRBJ1-2; 7 bases are a match to TRBD1. This CDR3 is built from 14 residues. Germline CDR1 reads LNHDA; CDR2 reads SQIVND (reference sequence). After removal of 4 bases from V and 4 bases from J, the junction contained 6 bases not matched to a gene. The CDR3 DNA reads as TGTGCCAGTAGTACACAGGGGAACGGCTATGGCTACACCTTC. Amino acids: CASSTQGNGYGYTF.

This clonotype came up many times. The CDR3 reads CASGDREQFF. CDR3 nucleotides: TGTGCCAGCGGGGACAGGGAACAGTTCTTC. The chain links TRBV2 to TRBJ2-1, with 9 positions matching TRBD1. V shed 8 bases, J shed 13 bases, and the junction held 3 bases outside the gene matches. Germline values: CDR1 SNHLY, CDR2 FYNNEI. The CDR3 extends over 10 amino acids.

V gene TRBV20-1 combines with J gene TRBJ2-3; maybe TRBD2 (6 bases). There are 15 residues in the CDR3. The ends were cut back, 5 bases at V and 0 bases at J, with 15 bases in the middle. CDR1 DFQATT and CDR2 SNEGSKA come from the germline V gene (reference sequence). In DNA, the CDR3 is TGCAGTGCTGTCCCGGGACGGGGGAGCACAGATACGCAGTATTTT. This sequence encodes CSAVPGRGSTDTQYF.